Below, 20 T cell receptor beta chains from the same sample are listed, as sequenced in a study of CD8+ T cells in alopecia areata. The treatment: oral pan-JAK inhibitor, 5-10 mg twice daily. Following extraction, RNA underwent reverse transcription to cDNA, which served as the sequencing template. TCRdb keeps only in-frame clones here, not all; method: immunoSEQ multiplex PCR. Among about 140,000 clones listed, around 83% were seen once. The sample consisted of CD8+ T cells sorted from blood, taken at week 4, from a patient treated with tofacitinib. These receptors were collected from a human donor with alopecia areata.

The chain is built from TRBV25-1 and TRBJ2-1, with 8 positions matching TRBD2. CDR1 and CDR2 from the germline V gene are MGHDK and SYGVNS. CDR3 length: 16 amino acids. The V and J ends lost 3 bases and 4 bases, in that order; junction bases with no gene match: 8. DNA for the CDR3: TGTGCCAGCAGTGACGTCGGGACTAGTCTTTACAATGAGCAGTTCTTC. Residues: CASSDVGTSLYNEQFF. Looking up the rest from reference TRBV25-1 and TRBJ2-1 gives the full variable domain: EADIYQTPRYLVIGTGKKITLECSQTMGHDKMYWYQQDPGMELHLIHYSYGVNSTEKGDLSSESTVSRIRTEHFPLTLESARPSHTSQYLCASSDVGTSLYNEQFFGPGTRLTVL.

The rearrangement joins TRBV9 to TRBJ2-7; the D gene is possibly TRBD1 (6 bases). This CDR3 has 14 residues. CDR1 is SGDLS, CDR2 YYNGEE, per germline. With 2 bases removed from V and 3 bases from J, the gap between germline ends came to 12 bases. The DNA for the CDR3 is TGTGCCAGCAGCGTGGGGGACACCGACTACGAGCAGTACTTC. Translated, it gives CASSVGDTDYEQYF.

This clone was seen a single time. V gene TRBV5-4 combines with J gene TRBJ2-3, with 7 bases matching TRBD2. Germline V gene data show CDR1 as SGHNT and CDR2 as YYREEE (reference sequence). This CDR3 region has 14 residues. The ends lost 3 bases at V and 2 bases at J; junction bases unmatched: 3. DNA for the CDR3: TGTGCCAGCAGCTCCCGGGACTACACAGATACGCAGTATTTT. Protein product: CASSSRDYTDTQYF.

This clone was counted a few times. The CDR3 DNA is TGCGCCAGCAGCCAAGACAGCGGGGCCATGAACACTGAAGCTTTCTTT. Its protein is CASSQDSGAMNTEAFF. The genes are TRBV4-1 and TRBJ1-1, with D perhaps matching TRBD1 (5 bases). Trimming stripped 0 bases from V and 0 bases from J, with 11 bases between. This CDR3 contains 16 residues. Germline V gene lookup returns CDR1 MGHRA and CDR2 YSYEKL.

The chain employs TRBV29-1 and TRBJ2-3; TRBD2 agrees at 10 bases. This CDR3 is 16 amino acids long. J gave up 4 bases and V 6 bases, and 13 bases lay outside the gene matches. The germline V gene encodes CDR1 SQVTM and CDR2 ANQGSEA. The CDR3 region is CSVTLAGVDSPDTQYF. The CDR3 nucleotides read TGCAGCGTCACCCTAGCGGGAGTCGATAGCCCAGATACGCAGTATTTT.

The V gene is TRBV29-1, the J gene TRBJ2-5; the match to TRBD2 covers 9 bases. CDR1 SQVTM and CDR2 ANQGSEA come from the germline V gene. The CDR3 runs to 14 residues. V shed 4 bases and J 2 bases; nucleotides not matched to a gene: 5. CDR3 sequence: CSVVVAGGQETQYF. CDR3 sequence (DNA): TGCAGCGTTGTTGTGGCGGGAGGGCAAGAGACCCAGTACTTC.

The chain carries TRBV7-6 and TRBJ2-7; 7 bases fit TRBD1. The CDR3 sequence is 12 residues long. Germline trimming cut 8 bases from V and 2 bases from J; bases unmatched to any gene: 3. Germline V gene sequence: CDR1 SGHVS, CDR2 FNYEAQ. The CDR3 nucleotides read TGTGCCAGCGGGGACAGTACCTACGAGCAGTACTTC. Residues: CASGDSTYEQYF.

There are a few counts of this clone. The rearrangement joins TRBV7-9 to TRBJ2-1; 11 bases fit TRBD2. The germline CDR1 and CDR2 sequences are SEHNR and FQNEAQ (reference sequence). J was trimmed by 5 bases and V by 5 bases; bases with no gene match: 11. The CDR3 runs 17 residues. The CDR3 DNA reads as TGTGCCAGCAGCCGACAAACGACGGGACTAGCGGACAATGAGCAGTTCTTC. It encodes CASSRQTTGLADNEQFF. Combining the CDR3 with reference TRBV7-9 and TRBJ2-1 gives the whole variable domain DTGVSQNPRHKITKRGQNVTFRCDPISEHNRLYWYRQTLGQGPEFLTYFQNEAQLEKSRLLSDRFSAERPKGSFSTLEIQRTEQGDSAMYLCASSRQTTGLADNEQFFGPGTRLTVL.

This rearrangement joins TRBV29-1 to TRBJ2-7; D unresolved. Germline V lookup: CDR1 SQVTM, CDR2 ANQGSEA. Trimming cost V 0 bases and J 0 bases, with 9 bases left between them. The CDR3 totals 14 residues. This CDR3 is CSVEDPGFSYEQYF. The CDR3 DNA reads as TGCAGCGTTGAAGATCCCGGGTTCTCCTACGAGCAGTACTTC.

This chain links TRBV25-1 with TRBJ2-1, with D perhaps matching TRBD1 (5 bases). This CDR3 is 11 amino acids long. Germline V gene data show CDR1 as MGHDK and CDR2 as SYGVNS. The germline V and J ends were trimmed by 8 bases and 9 bases, with 11 bases remaining between them. DNA of the CDR3: TGTGCCAGCTTTACCCAGGGTGAGCAGTTCTTC. Protein product: CASFTQGEQFF.

The chain couples TRBV5-1 to TRBJ2-1; D is uncertain. The CDR3 consists of 12 residues. Germline CDR1 and CDR2: SGHRS and YFSETQ. V shed 5 bases and J shed 8 bases, with 11 bases lying between them. CDR3 DNA: TGCGCCAGCAGTTTGAGAGAGGATGAGCAGTTCTTC. Its protein is CASSLREDEQFF.

This clone was picked up one time. The chain is built from TRBV29-1 and TRBJ2-7, with a tentative D call TRBD1 (6 bases). CDR3 size: 12 residues. Germline lookup yields CDR1 SQVTM and CDR2 ANQGSEA. Trimming left V 3 bases short and J 3 bases short, with 9 bases between. The CDR3 DNA reads as TGCAGCGTTGATTCACAGGGCTACGAGCAGTACTTC. Its protein product is CSVDSQGYEQYF.

This clone was found once. Within the sample, other DNA sequences also encode this same CDR3. The J gene is TRBJ2-7, the V gene TRBV29-1, with a weak D call TRBD2 (6 bases). Germline-derived CDR1 and CDR2 are SQVTM and ANQGSEA. Trimming took off 6 bases at V and 3 bases at J, with 9 bases between the two ends. This CDR3 contains 11 residues. The CDR3: CSVGGGYEQYF. The CDR3 DNA is TGCAGCGTCGGGGGAGGCTACGAGCAGTACTTC.

The table lists this clone with a few counts. The genes are TRBV14 and TRBJ2-3, with D unresolved. Looked up from germline, CDR1 is SGHDN and CDR2 is FVKESK. The CDR3 totals 15 residues. V was trimmed by 4 bases and J by 0 bases, leaving 11 bases between them. The CDR3 sequence is CASSPRSASTDTQYF. CDR3 in DNA: TGTGCCAGCAGCCCCCGAAGTGCTAGCACAGATACGCAGTATTTT.

The chain links TRBV7-9 to TRBJ2-1; TRBD1 agrees at 7 bases. The V and J ends lost 3 bases and 2 bases, in that order; junction bases with no gene match: 1. The CDR3 has 14 amino acids. Germline V gives CDR1 SEHNR, CDR2 FQNEAQ (reference sequence). The CDR3 region is CASSFGTAYNEQFF. CDR3 nucleotide sequence: TGTGCCAGCAGCTTCGGGACAGCCTACAATGAGCAGTTCTTC.

This clone was counted once. The rearrangement links TRBV27 to TRBJ1-2; 9 bases map to TRBD1. Looked up from germline, CDR1 is MNHEY and CDR2 is SMNVEV (reference sequence). With V trimmed by 4 bases and J by 7 bases, 7 bases remained unmatched. The CDR3 is made up of 14 amino acids. The CDR3 region has the DNA TGTGCCAGCAGTTCAGCCGGACAGGGGCGTGGCTACACCTTC. Its translation is CASSSAGQGRGYTF.

V is TRBV29-1 and J is TRBJ2-7, with D possibly being TRBD1 (6 bases). Trimming removed 7 bases at V and 5 bases at J, with 15 bases between. The CDR3 length is 12 residues. Germline V gives CDR1 SQVTM, CDR2 ANQGSEA. In nucleotides, the CDR3 is TGCAGCGCCGGACGACAGGTCGACGAGCAGTACTTC. Encoded protein: CSAGRQVDEQYF.

V gene TRBV4-1 combines with J gene TRBJ2-7; 7 nucleotides match TRBD2. The CDR3 loop spans 14 amino acids. In germline, CDR1 is MGHRA, CDR2 YSYEKL. V trimming: 3 bases; J trimming: 4 bases; junction bases outside the gene matches: 6. CDR3 residues: CASSQTSSEYEQYF. CDR3 in DNA: TGCGCCAGCAGCCAGACTAGCAGTGAATACGAGCAGTACTTC.

The J gene is TRBJ1-1, the V gene TRBV6-5; possible D gene TRBD1, 5 bases. Germline V gene data show CDR1 as MNHEY and CDR2 as SVGAGI. The ends were cut back, 4 bases at V and 1 base at J, with 13 bases in the middle. CDR3 size: 15 residues. The CDR3 DNA is TGTGCCAGCAGTTTGGACACCCAGGGGAACACTGAAGCTTTCTTT. It codes for CASSLDTQGNTEAFF.

The V call is TRBV6-1, the J call TRBJ2-1; D is undetermined. Germline loops: CDR1 MNHNS, CDR2 SASEGT. The CDR3 consists of 12 residues. V lost 5 bases and J lost 4, with 6 bases in between. Written as DNA, the CDR3 is TGTGCCAGCAGTTGGGCTTACAATGAGCAGTTCTTC. This codes for CASSWAYNEQFF.